Shown below are 17 T cell receptor beta chains from a single sample sequenced in a study of blood T cell repertoires in COVID-19. TCRdb keeps only in-frame clones here, not all; method: immunoSEQ multiplex PCR. The table lists tens of thousands of clones, 82% of them singletons, with less than 8.5% in the top ten. Sequenced sample: peripheral blood. Receptor source: a human donor in a cohort sampled during active COVID-19.

The rearrangement links TRBV11-2 to TRBJ2-2, with 9 bases identical to TRBD2. J gave up 4 bases and V 3 bases, and 6 bases lay outside the gene matches. In germline, CDR1 is SGHAT, CDR2 FQNNGV. The CDR3 is 16 residues long. CDR3 nucleotides: TGTGCCAGCAGCTTGGGGACTAGCTTCCCCACCGGGGAGCTGTTTTTT. Translated: CASSLGTSFPTGELFF.

This clone was found once. J is TRBJ1-5 and V is TRBV6-2 or TRBV6-3; TRBD1 matches 11 bases. Germline CDR1 MNHEY, CDR2 SVGEGT. The CDR3 consists of 15 residues. Germline trimming cut 3 bases from V and 12 bases from J; bases unmatched to any gene: 10. This CDR3 is CASSYGQGAAEIQHF. As DNA, the CDR3 is TGTGCCAGCAGTTATGGACAGGGGGCGGCTGAGATCCAGCATTTT.

This chain joins TRBV10-2 and TRBJ1-4, with D possibly TRBD1 on 5 matching bases. The germline CDR1 and CDR2 sequences are WSHSY and SAAADI. There are 16 residues in the CDR3. Trimming stripped 0 bases from V and 4 bases from J, with 12 bases between. The chain's CDR3 is CASSESGAGLNEKLFF. In nucleotides, the CDR3 is TGCGCCAGCAGTGAGTCCGGCGCGGGACTTAATGAAAAACTGTTTTTT.

The CDR3 bases are TGTGCCAGCAGCCCCAGGGTATCTGGGGCCAACGTCCTGACTTTC. Translated, it gives CASSPRVSGANVLTF. The genes are TRBV4-2 and TRBJ2-6; D is possibly TRBD1 (5 bases). The CDR3 runs 15 residues. Germline CDR1 LGHNA, CDR2 YNFKEQ. The V gene lost 4 bases and the J gene lost 1 base, with 8 bases spanning the gap.

This clone was seen only once. The chain carries TRBV15 and TRBJ1-1; D ambiguous. Trimming left V 1 base short and J 5 bases short, with 11 bases between. This CDR3 comprises 14 residues. CDR1 and CDR2 from the germline V gene are LNHNV and YYDKDF (reference sequence). The CDR3 protein is CATSRGYGDTEAFF. For the CDR3, the DNA is TGTGCCACCAGCAGAGGGTACGGTGATACTGAAGCTTTCTTT.

The chain links TRBV3-1 (or the pseudogene TRBV3-2) to TRBJ2-7; 13 bases match TRBD2. The trim removed 4 bases at V and 5 bases at J, leaving 5 bases unmatched. Germline V lookup: CDR1 LGHDT, CDR2 YNNKEL (reference sequence). CDR3 size: 15 residues. The CDR3 nucleotides are TGTGCCAGCAGCCCCCGGACTAGCGGGGGCAACGAGCAGTACTTC. It encodes CASSPRTSGGNEQYF.

J is TRBJ1-2 and V is TRBV6-6, with 9 bases matching TRBD1. Germline trimming cut 5 bases from V and 5 bases from J; bases unmatched to any gene: 3. Germline V gene data show CDR1 as MNHNY and CDR2 as SVGAGI (reference sequence). The CDR3 is made up of 13 amino acids. CDR3 DNA sequence: TGTGCCAGCAGTGCCGGACAGGGGTATGGCTACACCTTC. Amino acids: CASSAGQGYGYTF.

V is TRBV14 and J is TRBJ1-1; 7 bases align to TRBD1. Germline V lookup: CDR1 SGHDN, CDR2 FVKESK. V was clipped by 5 bases and J by 6 bases; unmatched bases: 15. This CDR3 spans 16 amino acids. The CDR3 bases are TGTGCCAGCAGCTTAGCCGTCGGGAGGGGGCTGGCTGAAGCTTTCTTT. Its protein is CASSLAVGRGLAEAFF.

The V and J genes are TRBV20-1 and TRBJ1-2; D not resolved. Germline values: CDR1 DFQATT, CDR2 SNEGSKA (reference sequence). There are 11 residues in the CDR3. Trimming removed 4 bases at V and 8 bases at J, with 11 bases between. The CDR3 spells CSAIEGHGYTF. DNA for the CDR3: TGCAGTGCTATAGAGGGCCACGGCTACACCTTC.

The table lists this clone with a count of one. V gene TRBV10-3 combines with J gene TRBJ1-2; D may be TRBD1 (5 bases). The germline V gene has CDR1 ENHRY and CDR2 SYGVKD. CDR3 length: 13 amino acids. The germline V and J ends were trimmed by 3 bases and 6 bases, with 11 bases remaining between them. The CDR3 DNA follows: TGTGCCATCAGTGAAGCAGGGTCAGATGGCTACACCTTC. This sequence encodes CAISEAGSDGYTF.

The sample holds a few counts of this clone. The V and J genes are TRBV7-9 and TRBJ2-7, with a tentative D call TRBD2 (6 bases). From germline, CDR1 is SEHNR and CDR2 FQNEAQ (reference sequence). This CDR3 region has 15 residues. V was shortened by 4 bases and J by 2 bases, with 15 bases between the two germline ends. CDR3 sequence (DNA): TGTGCCAGCAGCTGGGGAGGACAACCACCCTACGAGCAGTACTTC. As protein: CASSWGGQPPYEQYF. Full variable domain (rest looked up from reference TRBV7-9 and TRBJ2-7): DTGVSQNPRHKITKRGQNVTFRCDPISEHNRLYWYRQTLGQGPEFLTYFQNEAQLEKSRLLSDRFSAERPKGSFSTLEIQRTEQGDSAMYLCASSWGGQPPYEQYFGPGTRLTVT.

This chain joins TRBV19 and TRBJ1-5, with 10 bases identical to TRBD1. Per germline, CDR1 LNHDA and CDR2 SQIVND (reference sequence). The CDR3 consists of 15 residues. Trimming cost V 6 bases and J 6 bases; bases outside gene matches: 8. The CDR3: CASRTGQGRGQPQHF. CDR3 bases: TGTGCCAGTAGGACGGGACAGGGGCGCGGTCAGCCCCAGCATTTT.

The chain employs TRBV19 and TRBJ2-7, with D perhaps TRBD1 (6 bases). CDR1 and CDR2 from the germline V gene are LNHDA and SQIVND (reference sequence). The CDR3 extends over 15 amino acids. The V and J ends lost 5 bases and 2 bases respectively, with 16 bases between them. The CDR3 region has the DNA TGTGCCAGTAGTCCACGGACAGAGCTTACCTACGAGCAGTACTTC. It encodes CASSPRTELTYEQYF.

The rearrangement joins TRBV4-2 to TRBJ1-1; TRBD1 matches 7 bases. Germline CDR1 and CDR2: LGHNA and YNFKEQ. There are 15 residues in the CDR3. Trimming at V came to 2 bases and at J to 7 bases, leaving 10 bases not matched to a gene. CDR3 bases: TGTGCCAGCAGCCAAACTCTGACAGGGTCGGATGAAGCTTTCTTT. It specifies CASSQTLTGSDEAFF.

This chain joins TRBV6-5 and TRBJ2-5; D might be TRBD2 (6 bases). Germline loops: CDR1 MNHEY, CDR2 SVGAGI. Trimming took off 7 bases at V and 5 bases at J, with 14 bases between the two ends. The CDR3 runs to 13 residues. CDR3 nucleotide sequence: TGTGCCAGCACCCGACTGGCGGGGGAGACCCAGTACTTC. Protein sequence: CASTRLAGETQYF.

The chain couples TRBV4-3 to TRBJ1-2; 9 bases line up with TRBD1. J gave up 6 bases and V 3 bases, and 8 bases lay outside the gene matches. Germline loops: CDR1 LGHNA, CDR2 YSLEER. The CDR3 extends over 15 amino acids. CDR3 nucleotide sequence: TGCGCCAGCAGCCAGAACATCGGACAGGGGCATGGCTACACCTTC. This sequence encodes CASSQNIGQGHGYTF.

The rearrangement joins TRBV6-5 to TRBJ1-1, with a tentative D call TRBD1 (6 bases). The ends were cut back, 2 bases at V and 4 bases at J, with 11 bases in the middle. CDR3 length: 14 residues. Germline CDR1 MNHEY, CDR2 SVGAGI. Here the CDR3 DNA reads TGTGCCAGCAGTTACGGGGGGGCTGGCACTGAAGCTTTCTTT. The encoded protein is CASSYGGAGTEAFF.